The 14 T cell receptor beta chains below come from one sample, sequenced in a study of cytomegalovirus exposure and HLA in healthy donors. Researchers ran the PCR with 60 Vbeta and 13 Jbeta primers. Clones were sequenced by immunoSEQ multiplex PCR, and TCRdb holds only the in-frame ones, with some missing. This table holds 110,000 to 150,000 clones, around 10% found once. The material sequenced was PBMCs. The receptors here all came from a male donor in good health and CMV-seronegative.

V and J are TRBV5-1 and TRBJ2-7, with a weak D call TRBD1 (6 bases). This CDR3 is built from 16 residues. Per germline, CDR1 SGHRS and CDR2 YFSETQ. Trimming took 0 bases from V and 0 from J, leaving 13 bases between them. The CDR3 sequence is CASSLGWGQSSYEQYF. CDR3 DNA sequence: TGCGCCAGCAGCTTGGGTTGGGGGCAGAGCTCCTACGAGCAGTACTTC.

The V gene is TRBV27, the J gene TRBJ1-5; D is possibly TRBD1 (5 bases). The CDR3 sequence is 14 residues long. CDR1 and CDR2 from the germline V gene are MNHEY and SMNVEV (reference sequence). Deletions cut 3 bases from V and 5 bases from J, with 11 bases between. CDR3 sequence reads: CASSFLSGDQPQHF. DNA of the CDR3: TGTGCCAGCAGTTTCTTGTCGGGGGATCAGCCCCAGCATTTT.

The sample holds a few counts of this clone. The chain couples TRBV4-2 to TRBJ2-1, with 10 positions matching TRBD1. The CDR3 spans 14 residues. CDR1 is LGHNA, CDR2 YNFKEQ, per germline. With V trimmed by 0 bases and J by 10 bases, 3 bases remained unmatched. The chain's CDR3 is CASSQEGQGREQFF. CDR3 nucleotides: TGTGCCAGCAGCCAAGAGGGACAGGGGCGAGAGCAGTTCTTC.

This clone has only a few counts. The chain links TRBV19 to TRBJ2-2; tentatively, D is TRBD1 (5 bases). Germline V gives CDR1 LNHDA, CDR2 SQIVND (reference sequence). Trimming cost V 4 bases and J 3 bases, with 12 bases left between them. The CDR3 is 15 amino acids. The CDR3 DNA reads TGTGCCAGTAGTAGGTTGGACAAGGACACCGGGGAGCTGTTTTTT. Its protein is CASSRLDKDTGELFF.

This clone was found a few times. The chain's CDR3 is CASKGGEGGYTF. Here the CDR3 DNA reads TGTGCCAGCAAGGGGGGGGAGGGTGGCTACACCTTC. The chain joins TRBV2 to TRBJ1-2, with a tentative D call TRBD1 (6 bases). V was shortened by 7 bases and J by 7 bases, with 13 bases between the two germline ends. The CDR3 length is 12 residues. The germline V gene has CDR1 SNHLY and CDR2 FYNNEI.

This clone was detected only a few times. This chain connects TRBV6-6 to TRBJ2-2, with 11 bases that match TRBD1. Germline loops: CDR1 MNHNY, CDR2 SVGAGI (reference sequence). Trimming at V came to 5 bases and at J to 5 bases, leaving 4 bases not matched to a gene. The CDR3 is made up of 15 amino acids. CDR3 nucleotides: TGTGCCAGCAGTCCTAGGGACAGGGGGACCGGGGAGCTGTTTTTT. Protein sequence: CASSPRDRGTGELFF.

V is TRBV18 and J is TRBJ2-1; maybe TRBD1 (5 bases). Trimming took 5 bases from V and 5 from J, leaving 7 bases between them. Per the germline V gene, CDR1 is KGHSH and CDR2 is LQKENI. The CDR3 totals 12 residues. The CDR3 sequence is CASSDSNNEQFF. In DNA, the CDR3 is TGTGCCAGCTCAGACAGCAACAATGAGCAGTTCTTC.

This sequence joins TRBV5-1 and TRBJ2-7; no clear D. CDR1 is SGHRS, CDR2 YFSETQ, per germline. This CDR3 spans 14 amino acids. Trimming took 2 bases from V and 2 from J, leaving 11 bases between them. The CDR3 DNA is TGCGCCAGCAGCTTCGACCTAGGCCCCTACGAGCAGTACTTC. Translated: CASSFDLGPYEQYF.

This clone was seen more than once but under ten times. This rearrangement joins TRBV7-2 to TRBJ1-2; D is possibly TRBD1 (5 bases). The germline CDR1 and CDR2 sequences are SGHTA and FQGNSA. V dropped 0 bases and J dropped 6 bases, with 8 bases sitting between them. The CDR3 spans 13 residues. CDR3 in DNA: TGTGCCAGCAGCTTAGCGCTAGGGGATGGCTACACCTTC. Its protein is CASSLALGDGYTF.

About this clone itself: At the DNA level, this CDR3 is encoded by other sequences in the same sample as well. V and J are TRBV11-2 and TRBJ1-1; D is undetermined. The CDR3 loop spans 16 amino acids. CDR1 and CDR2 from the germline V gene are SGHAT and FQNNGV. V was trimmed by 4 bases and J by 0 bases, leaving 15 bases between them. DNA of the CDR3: TGTGCCAGCAGCTGGGTCCCAGGAACATTGAACACTGAAGCTTTCTTT. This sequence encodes CASSWVPGTLNTEAFF.

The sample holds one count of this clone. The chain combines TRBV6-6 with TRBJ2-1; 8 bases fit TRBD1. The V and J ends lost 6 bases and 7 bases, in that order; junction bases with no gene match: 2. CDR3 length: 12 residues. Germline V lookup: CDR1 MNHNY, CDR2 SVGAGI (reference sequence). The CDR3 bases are TGTGCCAGCAGCCGGACAGGGAATGAGCAGTTCTTC. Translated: CASSRTGNEQFF.

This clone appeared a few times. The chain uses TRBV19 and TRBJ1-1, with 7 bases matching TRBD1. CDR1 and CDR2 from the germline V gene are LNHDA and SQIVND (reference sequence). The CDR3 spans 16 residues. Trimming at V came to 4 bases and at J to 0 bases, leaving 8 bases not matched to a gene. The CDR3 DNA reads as TGTGCCAGTAGTAGCCAGGGGGGCCGAGTGAACACTGAAGCTTTCTTT. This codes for CASSSQGGRVNTEAFF.

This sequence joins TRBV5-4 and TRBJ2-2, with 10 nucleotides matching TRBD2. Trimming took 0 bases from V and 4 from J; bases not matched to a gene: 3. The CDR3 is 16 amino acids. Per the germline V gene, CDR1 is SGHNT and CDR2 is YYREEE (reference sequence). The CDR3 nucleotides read TGTGCCAGCAGCTTGGTGGCTAGCGGGAGCACCGGGGAGCTGTTTTTT. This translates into CASSLVASGSTGELFF.

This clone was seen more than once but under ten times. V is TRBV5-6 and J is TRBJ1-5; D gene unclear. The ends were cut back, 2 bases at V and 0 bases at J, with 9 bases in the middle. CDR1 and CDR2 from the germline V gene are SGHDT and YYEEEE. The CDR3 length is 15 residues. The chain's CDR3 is CASSFRSYSNQPQHF. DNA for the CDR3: TGTGCCAGCAGCTTTAGGAGCTATAGCAATCAGCCCCAGCATTTT.